The clone carrying this TCR beta chain was seen a few times. No antigen is known for it. Read coverage stops 3 residues before the CDR3 terminus; the germline J gene supplies the remainder. These data are taken from a study of T cell clonality in common variable immunodeficiency. Produced via immunoSEQ multiplex PCR; TCRdb's table is partial and in-frame only. The record shows roughly 79,000 clones for this sample, with no singletons present. V shed 5 bases and J 6 bases; nucleotides not matched to a gene: 7. Germline CDR1 SGHTA, CDR2 FQGNSA. The CDR3 consists of 14 residues. Findings and limits, study-wide: CVID subjects had higher TCRbeta clonality than healthy controls, most marked in about a third. Reportedly, TCR beta sequences from common variable immunodeficiency showed fewer deletions and N-nucleotide insertions.

The rearrangement uses TRBV7-2 and TRBJ2-5; 9 nucleotides match TRBD2. This clonotype originated in a person between 18 and 70 years old in good health. Source material: peripheral blood mononuclear cells. The DNA read from the CDR3 is TGTGCCAGCAGCCTTAGCGGGAGAGGGCAGACC. The encoded protein is CASSLSGRGQT. The CDR3 as a whole reads CASSLSGRGQTQYF.